The 21 T cell receptor beta chains below all came from one sample that was sequenced in a study of cytomegalovirus exposure and HLA in healthy donors. Researchers ran the PCR with 60 Vbeta and 13 Jbeta primers. Sequencing was performed with immunoSEQ multiplex PCR; in TCRdb, only in-frame clones are kept and a portion is missing. The repertoire holds some 150,000 clones, with over 70% as singletons. The specimen sequenced was PBMCs. The receptors were sampled from a woman aged 35 to 49 in good health and CMV-seronegative.

This sequence joins TRBV6-1 and TRBJ1-5, with D maybe TRBD1 (5 bases). CDR1 MNHNS and CDR2 SASEGT come from the germline V gene. The CDR3 spans 14 residues. Trimming shortened V by 4 bases and J by 6 bases, and 13 bases separated the two germline ends. This chain's CDR3 is CASSAVQGIQPQHF. The CDR3 DNA follows: TGTGCCAGCAGTGCCGTGCAGGGTATTCAGCCCCAGCATTTT.

The V gene is TRBV10-3, the J gene TRBJ2-7, with TRBD2 identical over 13 bases. The V segment lost 4 bases and the J segment 1 base; nucleotides outside the gene matches: 1. This CDR3 has 15 amino acids. CDR1 is ENHRY, CDR2 SYGVKD, per germline. In DNA, the CDR3 is TGTGCCATCAGTGCGACTAGCGGGGGGTCCTACGAGCAGTACTTC. Protein product: CAISATSGGSYEQYF.

The rearrangement uses TRBV6-1 and TRBJ2-7; 12 bases match TRBD2. The CDR3 is 16 residues long. Germline loops: CDR1 MNHNS, CDR2 SASEGT. V was pared by 3 bases and J by 3 bases, with 6 bases of the junction left unmatched. The DNA of the CDR3 is TGTGCCAGCAGTGATACGACTAGCGGGGGCGTCTACGAGCAGTACTTC. Protein: CASSDTTSGGVYEQYF.

The rearrangement uses TRBV5-6 and TRBJ1-1; a possible D gene is TRBD1 (6 bases). V was clipped by 3 bases and J by 3 bases, with 24 bases between them. Germline CDR1 and CDR2: SGHDT and YYEEEE. The CDR3 runs 18 residues. CDR3 in amino acids: CASSSPGTTYRGDTEAFF. The CDR3 region has the DNA TGTGCCAGCAGCTCGCCCGGGACAACTTATAGAGGGGACACTGAAGCTTTCTTT.

The CDR3 nucleotides read TGTGCCATCAGTGATGGGCAGAAACCCTACGAGCAGTACTTC. Amino acids: CAISDGQKPYEQYF. The rearrangement uses TRBV10-3 and TRBJ2-7; no reliable D call. This CDR3 is 14 amino acids long. Trimming removed 3 bases from V and 2 bases from J, with 11 bases in between. Germline loops: CDR1 ENHRY, CDR2 SYGVKD.

The rearrangement uses TRBV6-5 and TRBJ2-7; 9 bases fit TRBD2. V lost 0 bases, J lost 5 bases, and 8 bases stayed unmatched. The germline V gene encodes CDR1 MNHEY and CDR2 SVGAGI. The CDR3 is 16 amino acids. CDR3 region: CASSYSKAGGQDEQYF. The CDR3 DNA is TGTGCCAGCAGTTACTCGAAGGCGGGAGGGCAGGACGAGCAGTACTTC.

The chain has TRBV11-2 and TRBJ1-3, with TRBD1 as a possible D gene (6 bases). CDR3 length: 16 amino acids. Germline assignment: CDR1 SGHAT and CDR2 FQNNGV. Trimming left V 3 bases short and J 3 bases short, with 15 bases between. CDR3 in amino acids: CASSFGLGAYGNTIYF. CDR3 sequence (DNA): TGTGCCAGCAGCTTCGGGCTGGGGGCATATGGAAACACCATATATTTT.

The rearrangement joins TRBV15 to TRBJ1-1; 8 bases align to TRBD1. CDR1 LNHNV and CDR2 YYDKDF come from the germline V gene (reference sequence). CDR3 length: 14 residues. Germline trimming cut 0 bases from V and 11 bases from J; bases unmatched to any gene: 8. This CDR3 is CATSRDMQGARAFF. Here the CDR3 DNA reads TGTGCCACCAGCAGAGATATGCAGGGGGCTCGGGCTTTCTTT.

The rearrangement links TRBV10-3 to TRBJ1-4; D may be TRBD1 (6 bases). Germline CDR1 reads ENHRY; CDR2 reads SYGVKD. The CDR3 has 16 amino acids. V lost 4 bases to trimming and J lost 6 bases, with 18 bases between them. CDR3 protein: CAISGGTGTRDEKLFF. CDR3 bases: TGTGCCATCAGTGGGGGTACCGGGACAAGAGATGAAAAACTGTTTTTT.

The CDR3 loop reads CASSQNIDRGNQPQHF. The CDR3 DNA follows: TGTGCCAGCAGCCAAAACATTGACAGGGGCAATCAGCCCCAGCATTTT. This sequence joins TRBV4-2 and TRBJ1-5; 7 bases align to TRBD1. In germline, CDR1 is LGHNA, CDR2 YNFKEQ. This CDR3 comprises 16 residues. The trim removed 2 bases at V and 2 bases at J, leaving 6 bases unmatched.

The V and J genes are TRBV19 and TRBJ1-5; D gene uncertain. Deletions cut 5 bases from V and 0 bases from J, with 11 bases between. This CDR3 is built from 15 residues. Germline-derived CDR1 and CDR2 are LNHDA and SQIVND (reference sequence). The CDR3 region is CASSFDAGSNQPQHF. CDR3 bases: TGTGCCAGTAGTTTTGACGCGGGTAGCAATCAGCCCCAGCATTTT.

The chain links TRBV11-2 to TRBJ1-4, with D unclear. Trimming took 2 bases from V and 8 from J, leaving 6 bases between them. The CDR3 loop spans 12 amino acids. CDR1 and CDR2 (germline): SGHAT, FQNNGV. CDR3 coding DNA: TGTGCCAGCAGCTTATCAATGGAAAAACTGTTTTTT. Protein sequence: CASSLSMEKLFF.

The chain has TRBV18 and TRBJ2-7, with 12 positions matching TRBD2. This CDR3 spans 17 amino acids. The germline gives CDR1 KGHSH, CDR2 LQKENI. The V gene end was trimmed by 3 bases and the J gene end by 7 bases; junction bases not matched to a gene: 13. In DNA, the CDR3 is TGTGCCAGCTCACCGGTGCCTAATCTAGCGGGAGGGGGTGAGCAGTACTTC. Its translation: CASSPVPNLAGGGEQYF.

V and J are TRBV2 and TRBJ2-1; 7 positions agree with TRBD2. J gave up 5 bases and V 11 bases, and 12 bases lay outside the gene matches. The CDR3 sequence is 14 residues long. Germline CDR1 and CDR2: SNHLY and FYNNEI. The CDR3 DNA is TGTGCCGGGCTCCGGCGGGAGCGGAACAATGAGCAGTTCTTC. The encoded protein is CAGLRRERNNEQFF. The variable domain in full, completed from reference TRBV2 and TRBJ2-1, reads EPEVTQTPSHQVTQMGQEVILRCVPISNHLYFYWYRQILGQKVEFLVSFYNNEISEKSEIFDDQFSVERPDGSNFTLKIRSTKLEDSAMYFCAGLRRERNNEQFFGPGTRLTVL.

The chain recombines TRBV2 with TRBJ2-1; tentatively, D is TRBD2 (5 bases). Between the trimmed V and J ends, which lost 6 bases and 0 bases, there was a span of 12 bases. CDR1 is SNHLY, CDR2 FYNNEI, per germline. The CDR3 length is 15 residues. CDR3 coding DNA: TGTGCCAGCAGAAGCCTGGGGAGCTCCTACAATGAGCAGTTCTTC. It is translated as CASRSLGSSYNEQFF.

The chain combines TRBV19 with TRBJ1-1; 9 nucleotides align to TRBD1. V was pared by 8 bases and J by 1 base, with 2 bases of the junction left unmatched. CDR1 is LNHDA, CDR2 SQIVND, per germline (reference sequence). The CDR3 runs to 13 residues. CDR3 residues: CASQGQGNTEAFF. The CDR3 DNA follows: TGTGCCAGTCAGGGACAGGGGAACACTGAAGCTTTCTTT. The variable domain in full, completed from reference TRBV19 and TRBJ1-1, reads DGGITQSPKYLFRKEGQNVTLSCEQNLNHDAMYWYRQDPGQGLRLIYYSQIVNDFQKGDIAEGYSVSREKKESFPLTVTSAQKNPTAFYLCASQGQGNTEAFFGQGTRLTVV.

The V call is TRBV28, the J call TRBJ2-2; 8 bases align to TRBD1. The germline gives CDR1 MDHEN, CDR2 SYDVKM. The J segment lost 6 bases and the V segment lost 6 bases, leaving 6 bases of the junction unmatched. This CDR3 has 14 residues. The CDR3 DNA sequence: TGTGCCAGCAGCGATTGGACAGGGTCCGGGGAGCTGTTTTTT. Amino acids: CASSDWTGSGELFF.

As regards this clone: The sample holds other DNA sequences that translate to the same CDR3. V and J are TRBV21-1 and TRBJ1-5; the table's D call, TRBD1, has no DNA check behind it. TRBV21-1 corresponds to a pseudogene. This CDR3 comprises 16 residues. CDR3 in amino acids: CASSKVYRGSNQPQHF. DNA for the CDR3: TGTGCCAGCAGCAAAGTCTACAGGGGGAGCAATCAACCCCAGCATTTT.

This clone has more than one count but fewer than ten. The chain uses TRBV19 and TRBJ1-1; 7 positions agree with TRBD1. Germline V gene data show CDR1 as LNHDA and CDR2 as SQIVND (reference sequence). Trimming took 4 bases from V and 0 from J; bases not matched to a gene: 5. The CDR3 consists of 15 residues. The CDR3 is CASSSTGQMNTEAFF. The CDR3 region has the DNA TGTGCCAGTAGTAGCACGGGACAGATGAACACTGAAGCTTTCTTT. Combining the CDR3 with reference TRBV19 and TRBJ1-1 gives the whole variable domain DGGITQSPKYLFRKEGQNVTLSCEQNLNHDAMYWYRQDPGQGLRLIYYSQIVNDFQKGDIAEGYSVSREKKESFPLTVTSAQKNPTAFYLCASSSTGQMNTEAFFGQGTRLTVV.

This sequence joins TRBV28 and TRBJ1-5; unclear D gene. V was clipped by 1 base and J by 2 bases, with 6 bases between them. CDR1 MDHEN and CDR2 SYDVKM come from the germline V gene. There are 14 residues in the CDR3. The CDR3 is CASSLYAGNQPQHF. CDR3 in DNA: TGTGCCAGCAGTTTATACGCGGGCAATCAGCCCCAGCATTTT.

The chain is built from TRBV28 and TRBJ1-3; D uncertain. The CDR3 has 15 amino acids. Trimming shortened V by 7 bases and J by 10 bases, and 23 bases separated the two germline ends. The germline CDR1 and CDR2 sequences are MDHEN and SYDVKM. The CDR3 protein is CASMHGRPRRGTIYF. CDR3 sequence (DNA): TGTGCCAGCATGCATGGAAGGCCCCGGCGGGGAACCATATATTTT.